In this sample, the clone carrying this T cell receptor (beta chain) turned up once. Residents of under 25 US areas, aged roughly 18 to 89 years, made up the participants. The CDR3 is 15 amino acids. Per germline, CDR1 SGHTA and CDR2 FQGTGA. Trimming took 2 bases from V and 5 from J; bases not matched to a gene: 6. Per the authors' pipeline: Nucleated cell counts were estimated from reference gene primer amplification. Clones were read by immunoSEQ multiplex PCR, and TCRdb kept only the in-frame ones, dropping some. Clone size and the V and J calls come from that table; the DNA yielded D and trimming. The sample consists of about 300,000 clones, 86% of them appearing once. This specimen comes from a study of blood T cell repertoires in COVID-19. Looking at the study overall: PBMCs, B-cell-depleted T cells, or T cells provided the cDNA or gDNA that made up the material.

This receptor was identified in a woman aged 18-30 years who had recovered from COVID-19. Sequenced input: PBMCs or T cells enriched from blood (not recorded which). The rearrangement joins TRBV7-3 to TRBJ2-1; 7 bases map to TRBD1. CDR3 nucleotides: TGTGCCAGCAGCTTAGGCGACAGGGCTAACAATGAGCAGTTCTTC. It yields the protein CASSLGDRANNEQFF.